This TCR beta chain comes out of a study of T-cell reconstitution after alpha-beta-depleted transplantation in children. During its preparation, the TCRbeta library received unique molecular identifiers. Using its own MiXCR run on the PCR reads, TCRdb lists one record per CDR3 protein. The sample consists of about 510,000 distinct CDR3 sequences, approximately 10% of them appearing once. This TCR came from a female patient aged 2 to 10 who had a stem cell transplant for aplastic anemia, so the T cells may come from the graft donor. The sample here was PBMCs, mostly from graft donor cells, taken 180 days after TCRalphabeta/CD19-depleted stem cell transplant.

CDR3 nucleotides: TGTGCCAGCAGCGAGGACAGGGGAGGGGCCCCAACGGAGACCCAGTACTTC. It yields the protein CASSEDRGGAPTETQYF. The rearrangement joins TRBV7-3 to TRBJ2-5, with 9 bases aligning to TRBD1. The CDR3 consists of 17 residues. Looked up from germline, CDR1 is SGHTA and CDR2 is FQGTGA. Germline trimming cut 5 bases from V and 5 bases from J; bases unmatched to any gene: 15.